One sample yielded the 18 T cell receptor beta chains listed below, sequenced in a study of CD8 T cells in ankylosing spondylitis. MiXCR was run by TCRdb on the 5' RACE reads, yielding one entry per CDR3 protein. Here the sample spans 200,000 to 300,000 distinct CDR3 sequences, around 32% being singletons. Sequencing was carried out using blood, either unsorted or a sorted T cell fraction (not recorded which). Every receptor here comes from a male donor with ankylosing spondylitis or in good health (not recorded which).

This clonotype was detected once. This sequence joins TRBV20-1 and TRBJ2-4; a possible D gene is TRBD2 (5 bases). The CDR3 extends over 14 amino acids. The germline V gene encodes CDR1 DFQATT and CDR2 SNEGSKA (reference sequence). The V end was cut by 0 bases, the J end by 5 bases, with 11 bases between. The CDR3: CSARDRGYQNIQYF. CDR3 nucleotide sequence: TGCAGTGCTAGAGATCGGGGATACCAAAACATTCAGTACTTC.

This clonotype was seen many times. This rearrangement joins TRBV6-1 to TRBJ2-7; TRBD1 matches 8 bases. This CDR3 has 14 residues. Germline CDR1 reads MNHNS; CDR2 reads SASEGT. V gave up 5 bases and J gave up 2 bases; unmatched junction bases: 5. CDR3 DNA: TGTGCCAGCAGTCCCCGGGACAGGACCTACGAGCAGTACTTC. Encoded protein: CASSPRDRTYEQYF.

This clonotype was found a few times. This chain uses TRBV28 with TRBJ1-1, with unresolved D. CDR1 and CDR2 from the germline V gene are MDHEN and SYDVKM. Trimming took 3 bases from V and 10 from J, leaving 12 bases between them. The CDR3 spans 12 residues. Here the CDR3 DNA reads TGTGCCAGCAGTTTGCCATCGGCGGGAGCTTTCTTT. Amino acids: CASSLPSAGAFF. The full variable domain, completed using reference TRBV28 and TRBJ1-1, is DVKVTQSSRYLVKRTGEKVFLECVQDMDHENMFWYRQDPGLGLRLIYFSYDVKMKEKGDIPEGYSVSREKKERFSLILESASTNQTSMYLCASSLPSAGAFFGQGTRLTVV.

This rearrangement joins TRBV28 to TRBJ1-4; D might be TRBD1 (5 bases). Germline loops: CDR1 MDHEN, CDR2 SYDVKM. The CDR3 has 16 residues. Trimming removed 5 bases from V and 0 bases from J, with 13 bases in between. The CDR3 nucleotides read TGTGCCAGCAGTGCCCGGGACGCAGCAACTAATGAAAAACTGTTTTTT. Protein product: CASSARDAATNEKLFF.

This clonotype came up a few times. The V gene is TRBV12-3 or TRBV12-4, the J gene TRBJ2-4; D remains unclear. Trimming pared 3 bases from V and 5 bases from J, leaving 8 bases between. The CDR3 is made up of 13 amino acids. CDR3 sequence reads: CASSFGPENIQYF. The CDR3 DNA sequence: TGTGCCAGCAGTTTCGGCCCGGAAAACATTCAGTACTTC.

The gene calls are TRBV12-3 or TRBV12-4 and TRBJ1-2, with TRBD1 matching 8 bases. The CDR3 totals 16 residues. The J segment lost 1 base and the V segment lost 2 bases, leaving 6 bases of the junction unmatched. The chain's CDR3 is CASSLRDRLVNYGYTF. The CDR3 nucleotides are TGTGCCAGCAGTTTAAGGGACAGGCTCGTTAACTATGGCTACACCTTC.

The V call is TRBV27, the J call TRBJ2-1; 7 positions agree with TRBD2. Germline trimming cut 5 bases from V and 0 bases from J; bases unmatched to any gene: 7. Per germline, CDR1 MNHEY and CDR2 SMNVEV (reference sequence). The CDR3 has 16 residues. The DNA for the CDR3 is TGTGCCAGCAGTGCATGGGGGGGAGGCTCCTACAATGAGCAGTTCTTC. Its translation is CASSAWGGGSYNEQFF.

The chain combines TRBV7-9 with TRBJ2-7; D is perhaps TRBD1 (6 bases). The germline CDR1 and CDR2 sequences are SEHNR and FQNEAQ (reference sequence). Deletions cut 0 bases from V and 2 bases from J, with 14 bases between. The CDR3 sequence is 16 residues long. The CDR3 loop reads CASSLAGQGNTYEQYF. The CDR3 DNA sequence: TGTGCCAGCAGCTTAGCGGGGCAGGGGAACACCTACGAGCAGTACTTC.

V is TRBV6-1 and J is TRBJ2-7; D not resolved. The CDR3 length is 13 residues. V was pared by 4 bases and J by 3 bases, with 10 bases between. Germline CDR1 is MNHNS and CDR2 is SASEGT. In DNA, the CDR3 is TGTGCCAGCAGTGGGGCTCCAAACTACGAGCAGTACTTC. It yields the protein CASSGAPNYEQYF.

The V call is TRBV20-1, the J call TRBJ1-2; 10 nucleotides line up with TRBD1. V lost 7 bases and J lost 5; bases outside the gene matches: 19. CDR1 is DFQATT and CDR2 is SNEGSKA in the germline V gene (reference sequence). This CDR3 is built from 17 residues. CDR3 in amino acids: CSVLRLVPGQGTYGYTF. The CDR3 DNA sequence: TGCAGTGTTTTGCGACTCGTTCCGGGACAGGGGACATATGGCTACACCTTC.

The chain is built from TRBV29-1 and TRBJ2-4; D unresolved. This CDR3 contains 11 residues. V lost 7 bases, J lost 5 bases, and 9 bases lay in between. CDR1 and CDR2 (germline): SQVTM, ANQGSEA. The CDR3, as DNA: TGCAGCGGGGTAGGAGAAAACATTCAGTACTTC. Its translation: CSGVGENIQYF.

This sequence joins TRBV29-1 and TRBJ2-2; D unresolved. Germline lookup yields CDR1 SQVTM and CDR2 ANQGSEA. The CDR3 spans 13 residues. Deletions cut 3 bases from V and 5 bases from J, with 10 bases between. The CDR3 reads CSVESSPTGELFF. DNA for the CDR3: TGCAGCGTTGAGTCGTCACCGACCGGGGAGCTGTTTTTT.

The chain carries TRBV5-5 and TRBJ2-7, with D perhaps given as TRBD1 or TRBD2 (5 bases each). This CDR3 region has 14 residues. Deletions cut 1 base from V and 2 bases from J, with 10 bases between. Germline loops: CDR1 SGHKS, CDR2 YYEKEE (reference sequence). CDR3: CASSLQQGPYEQYF. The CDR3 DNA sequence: TGTGCCAGCAGCTTGCAGCAGGGACCCTACGAGCAGTACTTC.

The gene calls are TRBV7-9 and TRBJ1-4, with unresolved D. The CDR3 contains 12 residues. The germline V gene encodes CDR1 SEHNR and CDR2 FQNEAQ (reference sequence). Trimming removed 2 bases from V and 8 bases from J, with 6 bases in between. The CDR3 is CASSLMGEKLFF. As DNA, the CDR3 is TGTGCCAGCAGCTTAATGGGCGAAAAACTGTTTTTT.

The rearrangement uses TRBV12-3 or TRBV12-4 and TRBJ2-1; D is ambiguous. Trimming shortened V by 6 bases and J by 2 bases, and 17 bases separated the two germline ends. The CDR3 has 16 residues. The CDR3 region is CASSPAAQPAYNEQFF. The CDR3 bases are TGTGCCAGCAGCCCGGCGGCTCAGCCCGCCTACAATGAGCAGTTCTTC.

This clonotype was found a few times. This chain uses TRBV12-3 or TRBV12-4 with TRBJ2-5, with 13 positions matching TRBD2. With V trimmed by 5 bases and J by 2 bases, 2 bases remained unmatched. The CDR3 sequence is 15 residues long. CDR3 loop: CASSGTSGEQETQYF. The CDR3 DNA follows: TGTGCCAGCAGTGGGACTAGCGGGGAACAAGAGACCCAGTACTTC.

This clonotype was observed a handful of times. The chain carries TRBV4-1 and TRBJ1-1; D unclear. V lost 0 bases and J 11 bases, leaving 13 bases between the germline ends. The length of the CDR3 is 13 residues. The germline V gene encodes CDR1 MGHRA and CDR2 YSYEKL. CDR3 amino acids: CASSQEAPPLAFF. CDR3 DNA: TGCGCCAGCAGCCAAGAGGCGCCACCCCTGGCTTTCTTT.

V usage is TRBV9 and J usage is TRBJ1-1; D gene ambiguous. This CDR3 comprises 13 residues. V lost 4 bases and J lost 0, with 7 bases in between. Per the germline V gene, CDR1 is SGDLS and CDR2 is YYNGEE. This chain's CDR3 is CASSPDMNTEAFF. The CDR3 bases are TGTGCCAGCAGCCCGGATATGAACACTGAAGCTTTCTTT. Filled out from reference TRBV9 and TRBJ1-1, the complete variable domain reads DSGVTQTPKHLITATGQRVTLRCSPRSGDLSVYWYQQSLDQGLQFLIQYYNGEERAKGNILERFSAQQFPDLHSELNLSSLELGDSALYFCASSPDMNTEAFFGQGTRLTVV.